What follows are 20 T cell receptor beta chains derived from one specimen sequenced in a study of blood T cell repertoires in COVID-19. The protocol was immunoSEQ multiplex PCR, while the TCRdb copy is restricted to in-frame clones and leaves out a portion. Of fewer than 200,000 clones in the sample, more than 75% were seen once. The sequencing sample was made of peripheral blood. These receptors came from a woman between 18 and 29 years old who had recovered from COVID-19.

CDR3 bases: TGTGCCACTTCTACGCAGGGCAATCAGCCCCAGCATTTT. The encoded protein is CATSTQGNQPQHF. This chain uses TRBV24-1 with TRBJ1-5; D gene uncertain. This CDR3 is 13 amino acids long. Trimming removed 10 bases from V and 2 bases from J, with 11 bases in between. Per the germline V gene, CDR1 is KGHDR and CDR2 is SFDVKD.

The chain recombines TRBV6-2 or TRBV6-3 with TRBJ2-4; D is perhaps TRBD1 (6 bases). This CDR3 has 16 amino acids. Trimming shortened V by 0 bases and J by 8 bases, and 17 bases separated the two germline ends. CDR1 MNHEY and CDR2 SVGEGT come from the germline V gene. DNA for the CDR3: TGTGCCAGCAGTTACTCCGTGTGGCAGGGGAGTGACATTCAGTACTTC. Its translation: CASSYSVWQGSDIQYF.

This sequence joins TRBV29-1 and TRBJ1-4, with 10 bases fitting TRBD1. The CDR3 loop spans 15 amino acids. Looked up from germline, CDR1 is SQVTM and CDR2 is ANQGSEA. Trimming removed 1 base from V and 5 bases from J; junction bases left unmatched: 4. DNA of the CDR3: TGCAGCGTTGAAGCCCCGGGACAGGGGAATGAAAAACTGTTTTTT. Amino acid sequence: CSVEAPGQGNEKLFF.

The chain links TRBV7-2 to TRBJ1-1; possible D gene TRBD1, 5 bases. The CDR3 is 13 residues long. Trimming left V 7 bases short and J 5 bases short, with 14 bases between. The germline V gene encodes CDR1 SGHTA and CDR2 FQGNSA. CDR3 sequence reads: CASTLGGSTEAFF. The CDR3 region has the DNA TGTGCCAGCACCTTGGGGGGATCGACTGAAGCTTTCTTT.

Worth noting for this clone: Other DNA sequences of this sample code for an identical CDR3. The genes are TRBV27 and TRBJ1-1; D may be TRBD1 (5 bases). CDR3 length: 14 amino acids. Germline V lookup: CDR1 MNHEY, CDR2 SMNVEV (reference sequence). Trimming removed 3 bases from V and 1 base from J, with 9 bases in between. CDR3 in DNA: TGTGCCAGCAGTTTGGGAAGGGGGAACACTGAAGCTTTCTTT. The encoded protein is CASSLGRGNTEAFF.

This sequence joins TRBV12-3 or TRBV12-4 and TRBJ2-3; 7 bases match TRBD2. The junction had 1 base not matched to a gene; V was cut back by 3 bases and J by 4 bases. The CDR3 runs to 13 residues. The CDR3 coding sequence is TGTGCCAGCAGTTTGGGGGGGTCAGATACGCAGTATTTT. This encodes CASSLGGSDTQYF.

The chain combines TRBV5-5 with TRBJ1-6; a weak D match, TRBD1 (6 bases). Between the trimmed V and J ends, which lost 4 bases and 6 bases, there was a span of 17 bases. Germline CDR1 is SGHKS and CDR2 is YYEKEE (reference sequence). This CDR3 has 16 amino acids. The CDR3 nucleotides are TGTGCCAGCAGCGACACAGGGAAACCTCGTAATTCACCCCTCCACTTT. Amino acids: CASSDTGKPRNSPLHF.

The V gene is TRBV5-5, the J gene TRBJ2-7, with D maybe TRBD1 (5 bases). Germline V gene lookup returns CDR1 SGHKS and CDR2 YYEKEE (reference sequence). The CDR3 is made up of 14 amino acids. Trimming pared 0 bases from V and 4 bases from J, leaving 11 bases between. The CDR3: CASSLEAGPYEQYF. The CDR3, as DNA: TGTGCCAGCAGCTTGGAAGCAGGGCCGTACGAGCAGTACTTC.

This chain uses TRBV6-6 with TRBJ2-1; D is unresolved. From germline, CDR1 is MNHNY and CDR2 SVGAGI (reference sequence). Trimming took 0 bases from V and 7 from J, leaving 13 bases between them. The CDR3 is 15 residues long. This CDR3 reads CASSYSSPPRNEQFF. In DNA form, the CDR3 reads TGTGCCAGCAGTTACTCGTCACCCCCGAGGAATGAGCAGTTCTTC.

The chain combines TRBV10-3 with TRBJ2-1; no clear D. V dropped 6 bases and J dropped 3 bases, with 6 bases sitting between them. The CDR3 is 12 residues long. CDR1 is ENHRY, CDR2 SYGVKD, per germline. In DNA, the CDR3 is TGTGCCATCAGATCTAGCTACAATGAGCAGTTCTTC. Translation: CAIRSSYNEQFF.

The CDR3 nucleotides are TGTGCCAGCAGGCAGGGGGCCGCTGAAGCTTTCTTT. This gives the protein CASRQGAAEAFF. V gene TRBV27 combines with J gene TRBJ1-1; TRBD1 agrees at 8 bases. The V and J ends lost 6 bases and 6 bases, in that order; junction bases with no gene match: 3. The germline V gene encodes CDR1 MNHEY and CDR2 SMNVEV (reference sequence). The CDR3 extends over 12 amino acids.

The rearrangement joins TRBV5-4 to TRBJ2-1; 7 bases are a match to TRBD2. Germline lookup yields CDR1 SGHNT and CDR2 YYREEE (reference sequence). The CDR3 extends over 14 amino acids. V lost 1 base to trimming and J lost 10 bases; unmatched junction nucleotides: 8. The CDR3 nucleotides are TGTGCCAGCAGCTTGCGGGGAGGGCCACAGGAGCAGTTCTTC. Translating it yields CASSLRGGPQEQFF.

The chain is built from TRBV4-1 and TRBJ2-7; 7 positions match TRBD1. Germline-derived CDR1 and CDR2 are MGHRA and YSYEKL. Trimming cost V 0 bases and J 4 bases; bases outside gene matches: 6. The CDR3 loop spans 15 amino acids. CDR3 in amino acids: CASSQEGDSWYEQYF. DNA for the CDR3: TGCGCCAGCAGCCAAGAGGGGGACAGTTGGTACGAGCAGTACTTC.

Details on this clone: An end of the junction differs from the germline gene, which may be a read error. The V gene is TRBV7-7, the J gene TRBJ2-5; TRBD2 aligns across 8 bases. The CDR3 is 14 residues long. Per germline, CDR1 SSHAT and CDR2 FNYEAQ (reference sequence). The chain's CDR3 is CASSLGSGTETQYF. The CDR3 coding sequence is TGTGCTAGCAGCTTAGGTAGCGGGACAGAGACCCAGTACTTC.

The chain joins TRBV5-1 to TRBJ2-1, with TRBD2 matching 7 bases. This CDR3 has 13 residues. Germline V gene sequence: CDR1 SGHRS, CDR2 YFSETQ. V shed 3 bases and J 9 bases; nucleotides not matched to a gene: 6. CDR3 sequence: CASSSYWGGEQFF. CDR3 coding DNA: TGCGCCAGCAGCTCGTACTGGGGGGGTGAGCAGTTCTTC. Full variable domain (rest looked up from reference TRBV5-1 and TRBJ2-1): KAGVTQTPRYLIKTRGQQVTLSCSPISGHRSVSWYQQTPGQGLQFLFEYFSETQRNKGNFPGRFSGRQFSNSRSEMNVSTLELGDSALYLCASSSYWGGEQFFGPGTRLTVL.

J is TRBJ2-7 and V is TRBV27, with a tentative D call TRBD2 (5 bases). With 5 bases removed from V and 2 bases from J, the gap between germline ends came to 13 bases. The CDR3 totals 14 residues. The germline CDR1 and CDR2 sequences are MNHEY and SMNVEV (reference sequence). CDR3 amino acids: CASSLGRRTYEQYF. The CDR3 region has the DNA TGTGCCAGCAGTCTGGGCAGGAGGACCTACGAGCAGTACTTC.

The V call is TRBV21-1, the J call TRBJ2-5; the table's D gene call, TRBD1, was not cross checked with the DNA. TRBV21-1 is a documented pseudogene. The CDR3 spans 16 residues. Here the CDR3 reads CASSFIAGGKQETQYF. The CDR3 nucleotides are TGTGCCAGCAGTTTTATCGCAGGGGGTAAGCAAGAGACCCAGTACTTC.

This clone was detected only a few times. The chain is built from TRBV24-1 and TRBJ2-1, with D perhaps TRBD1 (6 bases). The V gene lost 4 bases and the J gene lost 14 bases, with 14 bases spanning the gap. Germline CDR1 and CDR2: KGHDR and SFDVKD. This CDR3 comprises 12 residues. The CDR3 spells CATSENAGTKFF. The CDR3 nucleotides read TGTGCCACCAGTGAAAATGCAGGGACAAAGTTCTTC.

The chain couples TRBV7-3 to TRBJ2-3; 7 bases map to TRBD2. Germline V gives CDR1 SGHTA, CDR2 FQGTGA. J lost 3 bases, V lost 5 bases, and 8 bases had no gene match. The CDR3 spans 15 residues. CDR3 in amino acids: CASSPGWEGTDTQYF. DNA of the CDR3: TGTGCCAGCAGCCCCGGATGGGAGGGAACAGATACGCAGTATTTT.

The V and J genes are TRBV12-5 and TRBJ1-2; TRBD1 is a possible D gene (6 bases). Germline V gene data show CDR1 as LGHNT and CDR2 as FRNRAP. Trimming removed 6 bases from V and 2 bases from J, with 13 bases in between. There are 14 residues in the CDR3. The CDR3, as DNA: TGTGCTAGTGGCCCCCCCGGGACAAACTATGGCTACACCTTC. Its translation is CASGPPGTNYGYTF.